This TCR beta chain derives from a study of OX40 agonist ivuxolimab in advanced cancers. Study-wide context: Ivuxolimab is an agonistic anti-OX40 (CD134) antibody, and patients were treated with it. Broader study findings: Antigens targeted by the expanded peripheral T cells were not determined. Doses of 0.1 to 3.0 mg/kg were accompanied by clonal expansion of CD4+ and CD8+ blood T cells by week 6. CD8+ T cells averaged more expanded clones than CD4+.

About this clone itself: Its specificity is unknown.

Clones were read by immunoSEQ multiplex PCR, and TCRdb kept only the in-frame ones, dropping some. The data show about 77,000 clones, with about nine tenths seen just once and around 2.5% held by the top ten. Here the sequenced sample was CD4+ or CD8+ T cells sorted from blood, taken in a trial of the OX40 agonist ivuxolimab. The clonotype comes from an adult with an advanced solid tumor such as melanoma, head and neck, liver or kidney cancer.

CDR3 amino acids: CASSLWEGREQYF. CDR3 DNA: TGTGCCAGCAGCTTATGGGAGGGGCGGGAGCAGTATTTT. The rearrangement joins TRBV7-9 to TRBJ2-3, with 7 bases lining up with TRBD2. V lost 2 bases, J lost 11 bases, and 7 bases stayed unmatched. This CDR3 has 13 amino acids. The germline V gene has CDR1 SEHNR and CDR2 FQNEAQ (reference sequence).